This T cell receptor (beta chain) appears in the sequencing data of a study of blood T cell repertoires in COVID-19. For the study at large: Sites across the United States, Italy and Spain contributed samples from acute and convalescent COVID-19. T cells, B-cell-depleted T cells, or PBMCs supplied cDNA or gDNA.

The recovered donors of Cohort 3 showed two negative PCRs, clearance, or symptom resolution. Source study methods: Amplification of reference gene primers provided the estimated nucleated cell counts. The data were produced by immunoSEQ multiplex PCR, yet TCRdb's version contains in-frame clones alone and is incomplete. For V, J and clone size, that table is used; D and trimming come from the DNA. The sample lists 150,000 to 200,000 clones; more than 75% were seen once. The CDR3 totals 14 residues. V shed 5 bases and J 1 base; nucleotides not matched to a gene: 3. Germline loops: CDR1 SGHTA, CDR2 FQGNSA. With respect to this clone: Other DNA sequences in the sample encode the same CDR3.

This clonotype was obtained from a woman between 45 and 60 years old who had recovered from COVID-19. The chain combines TRBV7-2 with TRBJ1-1, with 8 nucleotides matching TRBD1. Material for sequencing was PBMCs or T cells enriched from blood (not recorded which). Written as DNA, the CDR3 is TGTGCCAGCAGCCCTGGACAGGGGAACACTGAAGCTTTCTTT. Its translation: CASSPGQGNTEAFF.